This T cell receptor beta chain was observed in a study of shared clonotypes between healthy human individuals (dated by TCRdb to 2019 to 2021). Regarding the research as a whole: Two women and a few men aged 18 to 49 years were included in the cohort. For each donor, CD4 naive and CD4 memory were each run on three plates, CD8 naive on two plates, and CD8 memory on one plate. Each donor's leukapheresis produced roughly between roughly 0.85 and 9.5 billion PBMCs. To increase sequencing depth and limit assay-specific biases, TCR repertoire library preparation and sequencing were carried out by different laboratories using diverse techniques. To estimate repertoire size and how much clonotype sharing occurs between individuals, the study deeply sequenced the blood TCR repertoires of 5 or 6 healthy adults.

Using the deep immunoSEQ assay, multiplex PCR amplified TCR CDR3 regions from genomic DNA. Extracted genomic DNA from each cell subset was distributed evenly across all wells of several immunoSEQ 96-well plates, and each plate was treated as a replicate. For sorted subsets, around 200 ng genomic DNA, equal to 30,000 to 35,000 T cell genomes, was loaded into each replicate PCR. The purified libraries were quantified using a Qubit 3.0 fluorometer, sized with a Bioanalyzer 2100, and then quantified again using the KAPA Library Quantification kit. Each immunoSEQ 96-well plate was sequenced on its own single-read 150-cycle Illumina NextSeq 550 flow cell. Concerning the study's data processing: Because the immunoSEQ output held only junctional sequences and lacked quality scores, the filtering could not match the filtering applied to full-length reads. Sequences were annotated with PyIR, a Python wrapper for IgBLAST v1.9, and V/J genes and CDR3 were assigned using IMGT germline references. Any read was removed if the V/J assignment was weak (E-value above 1e-6), the CDR3 was missing, or the read contained stop codons, out-of-frame junctions, or ambiguous translated residues. V3J clonotypes were defined by identical inferred V gene, J gene, and CDR3 amino acid sequence. The percentage overlap between two repertoires was calculated by dividing the number of shared unique clonotypes by the size of the smaller repertoire. Richness of each repertoire was evaluated using RTK rarefaction, the Chao1 estimator, and Recon v2.1 estimates of unobserved clonotypes. Generation probabilities were computed with OLGA for all TCRbeta clonotypes obtained by the gDNA method from four donors. Held by TCRdb, this immuneACCESS table contains in-frame sequences only and omits some clones. Under half of the omission traces to an unresolved V gene where checked; the cause of the rest is unknown. The DNA was the basis for D and trimming; V, J and clone size are from that table. Here the sample has over 2,000,000 clones; around 93% occur a single time. Less than 2% of the sample is in the top ten clones.

Points on this clone: The antigen this receptor binds is unknown. No base qualities exist here, and no much larger clone lies one base off it.

CD8 naive samples were CD45RO-negative cells positively selected for CCR7, giving a CD45RA+CCR7+ population that excluded TemRA cells. The donors were healthy, HIV-negative adults who had no recently reported acute infections or vaccinations. Only Caucasian adults living in Nashville, Tennessee, USA were represented among the donors. Blood was obtained by leukapheresis, after which PBMCs were separated by Ficoll-Histopaque density gradient centrifugation and cryopreserved in liquid nitrogen vapor phase. Purity and quantity of every magnetically sorted T cell population were checked by analytical flow cytometry. Genomic DNA was isolated from each sorted fraction and quantified by UV absorbance on a Nanodrop 2000c. The CDR1 and CDR2 encoded by the germline V gene (reference sequence) are MNHEY and SMNVEV. Spanning cysteine to phenylalanine, the CDR3 consists of 13 amino acids. Left in the record is the CDR3 DNA by itself, 39 bases read in frame from the first base. V is clipped by 2 bases and J by 4 bases, and the sequence between their germline boundaries is 8 bases long.

Study-wide findings and limitations: Clonotypes shared by all four sorted-subset donors showed higher generation probabilities than non-shared clonotypes. Larger estimated clonotype richness was generally found for naive subsets than for memory subsets. Sampling was restricted to blood, and TCR repertoires in tissues likely differ from the TCR repertoires found in blood. Even with the large sequencing depth, rarefaction of the sorted-subset datasets indicated that sequencing was incomplete. The genetic and exposure-history diversity represented was limited by the small number of donors. When a few donors were compared, the shared fraction of clonotypes was 5% to 6.5% for naive CD4, roughly 3.3% for naive CD8, more than 2% for memory CD4, and 0.35% to 0.5% for memory CD8. Based on pairwise subsampling, the degree of clonotype sharing among donors was expected to be affected by sequencing depth.

The chain is assembled from TRBV27 and TRBJ1-2; confidence is insufficient to name the D gene. This TCR came from a man aged 18 to 29 in good health. Some clones in this sample may be carry-over from other donors' samples. Sequenced sample: naive CD8+ T cells from PBMCs. What this sample's cell subset or site label stands for: CD45RA+CCR7+. In nucleotide form, the sequence is TGTGCCAGCAGTTTAGGAGTGTTCTATGGCTACACCTTC. This is translated as CASSLGVFYGYTF.